Sequencing of this TCR beta chain was carried out in a study of cytomegalovirus exposure and HLA in healthy donors. Study summary: Previous work identified roughly 120 million unique TCR beta sequences from around 170 million T cells. Study observations and caveats: There was a cluster of highly shared sequence variants that was likely a sequencing artifact. For cytomegalovirus status, the classifier reportedly gave diagnoses with high specificity and sensitivity.

For this clone: Its antigen remains unidentified.

PCR amplification relied on 60 Vbeta primers (plus 13 Jbeta primers). Profiled with immunoSEQ multiplex PCR; TCRdb holds only in-frame clones, not every one. This table has about 190,000 clones, roughly three quarters appearing once. Among the donors, all were healthy bone marrow donors. V lost 3 bases to trimming and J lost 8 bases, with 14 bases between them. CDR3 length: 14 amino acids. Germline V gene sequence: CDR1 MGHRA, CDR2 YSYEKL. The sample was PBMCs. V and J are TRBV4-1 and TRBJ1-3, with D perhaps matching TRBD1 (6 bases). This clonotype was obtained from a woman aged 50 to 65 in good health and CMV-seronegative. CDR3 region: CASSHPNRADTIYF. The CDR3 coding sequence is TGCGCCAGCAGCCACCCGAACAGGGCAGACACCATATATTTT.